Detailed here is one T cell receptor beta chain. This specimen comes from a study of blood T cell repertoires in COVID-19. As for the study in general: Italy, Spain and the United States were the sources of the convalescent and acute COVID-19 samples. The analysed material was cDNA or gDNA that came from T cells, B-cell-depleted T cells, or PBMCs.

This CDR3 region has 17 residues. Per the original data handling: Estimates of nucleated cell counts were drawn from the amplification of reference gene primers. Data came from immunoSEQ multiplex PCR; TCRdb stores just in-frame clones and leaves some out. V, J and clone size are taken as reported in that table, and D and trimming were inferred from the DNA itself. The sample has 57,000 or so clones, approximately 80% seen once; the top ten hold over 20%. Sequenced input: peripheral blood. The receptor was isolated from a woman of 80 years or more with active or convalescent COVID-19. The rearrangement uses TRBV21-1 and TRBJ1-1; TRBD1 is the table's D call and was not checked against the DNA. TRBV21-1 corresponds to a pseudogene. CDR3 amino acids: CASSKGYEGQGWEGAFF. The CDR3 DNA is TGTGCCAGCAGCAAGGGCTATGAGGGACAGGGGTGGGAGGGAGCTTTCTTT.